This passage covers 2 T cell receptor beta chains from one sample sequenced in a study of CD4 T cells in relation to SARS-CoV-2 and coronaviruses. Before the COVID-19 pandemic, during about 2011-2019, CD4+ T cells were taken from unexposed donors. CD4+ T cells were isolated from the cells after less than 13 days of culture. Antigens of these TCRs are unknown. The data were produced by immunoSEQ multiplex PCR, yet TCRdb's version contains in-frame clones alone and is incomplete. The data show about 26,000 clones, about 76% seen once. The specimen was CD4+ T cells from PBMCs, cultured in vitro. These receptors were taken from a human donor in good health.

The genes are TRBV6-5 and TRBJ1-5; possibly TRBD1 for D (5 bases). This CDR3 is built from 13 residues. Germline assignment: CDR1 MNHEY and CDR2 SVGAGI. Trimming removed 6 bases from V and 5 bases from J, with 11 bases in between. CDR3 DNA: TGTGCCAGCAGCGCAGGGTCTTATCAGCCCCAGCATTTT. Its translation is CASSAGSYQPQHF.

The chain employs TRBV7-3 and TRBJ2-5, with TRBD2 matching 11 bases. CDR1 is SGHTA, CDR2 FQGTGA, per germline. The CDR3 has 16 amino acids. The V gene end was trimmed by 5 bases and the J gene end by 5 bases; junction bases not matched to a gene: 10. CDR3 nucleotide sequence: TGTGCCAGCAGCAGTAGCGGGAGGGCCCTCCGGGAGACCCAGTACTTC. Protein: CASSSSGRALRETQYF.